The TCR beta chain under discussion was sequenced for a study of Tregs in tolerant kidney transplant recipients (dated by TCRdb to between 2018 and 2021). About the full investigation: The transplants used related donors with nonmyeloablative bone marrow transplantation, and mixed chimerism in the human trials was transient. The study applied TCRbeta sequencing to find donor-specific regulatory T cells before combined kidney and bone marrow transplantation and then followed those same cells after transplant.

Points on this clone: The specificity of this receptor is unknown. One base away there is no much larger clone; base qualities are not given.

General conclusions and limits of the study: Expanding Tregs with activated donor B cells appeared to identify the most biologically relevant and donor-specific TCRbeta repertoire. For some patients, the PCR primers changed as time went on, which meant samples from those patients could not be compared with one another at the nucleotide level. Because only a small number of patients were included, the study had limitations, and the results will need to be validated in larger populations as well as under other immunosuppression protocols. In tolerant patients, the expansion of donor-specific Tregs was greater than global Treg expansion, suggesting that the expansion was antigen-driven rather than nonspecific. Biological reproducibility was not directly addressed, though technical replication error appeared minimal.

The label giving this sample's time point can be read as: blood sample drawn before combined kidney and bone marrow transplant. For bulk CFSE mixed lymphocyte reactions, CFSE-labeled recipient PBMCs were cocultured for about 6 days with irradiated donor PBMCs and were then stained for CD3/CD4/CD8 and FACS-sorted. The patients were a few recipients of combined kidney and bone marrow transplants from the ITN036ST trial, and samples were available only from these trial subjects. Healthy control blood was processed by Ficoll density gradient to PBMCs and cryopreserved; patient PBMCs were collected before and after transplant. For TCRbeta CDR3 sequencing, genomic DNA from the sorted cells was extracted using the QIAGEN DNeasy Blood and Tissue Kit. High-throughput TCRbeta CDR3 sequencing was carried out commercially through immunoSEQ, with PCR amplification with bias correction and internal controls included. Under the source paper's analysis protocol: Unique productive TCRbeta sequences were defined by CDR3 nucleotide sequence when primers matched and otherwise by CDR3 amino acid sequence together with Vbeta and Jbeta genes. A sequence counted as donor-reactive if, in CFSE-low cells, the sequence had a frequency of at least 0.01% and was expanded at least 5-fold compared with unstimulated cells. Repertoire divergence was quantified by Jensen-Shannon divergence calculated from the top 100 TCRbeta sequences ranked by frequency. When a sample had multiple sequencing runs, each run was corrected for sorting error separately and the runs were then pooled. The clones in this table, taken by TCRdb from immuneACCESS, are in-frame only. Not every clone is retained; where verified, under half of the shortfall comes from an unresolved V gene, and the cause of the rest is unknown. V and J calls and clone size are copied from that table; D and trimming were computed from the DNA. For this sample the table gives about 8,300 clones, of which about 35% were detected only once. The biggest ten clones account for 5.8% of the sample.

The clonotype originates from a human patient who received a combined kidney and bone marrow transplant. Source: CD8+ T cells from blood cultured with allogeneic cells, taken before the transplant.

The DNA reads TGTGCCAGCAGCTTTACAGGGGGTGGCGGGGAGCTGTTTTTT. This codes for CASSFTGGGGELFF. The sequence is built from TRBV5-4 and TRBJ2-2, with 8 junctional bases fitting TRBD1. From its cysteine to its phenylalanine, the CDR3 spans 14 amino acids. The only DNA kept is the CDR3, 42 bases in frame from the first base. From a lookup of the germline V gene (reference sequence), CDR1 and CDR2 are SGHNT and YYREEE. Trimmed from V: 2 bases; trimmed from J: 7 bases; junction bases lacking a gene match: 4.